This TCR beta chain was sequenced in a study of T cells in Graves' hyperthyroidism and ophthalmopathy. Study-wide background: Initial diagnosis, before any treatment, was when peripheral blood was collected.

Points from the study as a whole: Blood also carried most thyroid clonotypes expanded above 0.001.

The V end was cut by 0 bases, the J end by 4 bases, with 10 bases between. CDR1 and CDR2 (germline): DFQATT, SNEGSKA (reference sequence). CDR3 length: 14 residues. Amplified regions were TCR beta CDR3 sequences from RNA transcripts. The HTBI primer set drove a first-round RT-PCR of the TCR CDR3. A single record per CDR3 protein comes from TCRdb applying MiXCR to the multiplex PCR reads. The sample carries almost 250,000 distinct CDR3 sequences, about 24% recorded once. This clonotype was detected ten times or more. As yet, its antigen is unknown. Sequences were obtained from blood. The V and J genes are TRBV20-1 and TRBJ1-5; D is unclear. This TCR came from a middle-aged woman with Graves' ophthalmopathy. The CDR3 nucleotides are TGCAGTGCTAGAGATAGGATGGCGAATCAGCCCCAGCATTTT. It codes for CSARDRMANQPQHF.